The next 7 T cell receptor beta chains were all read from a single sample in a study of response to subunit inactivated influenza vaccine. TCRdb reprocessed the RT-PCR reads via MiXCR and lists one record per CDR3 protein. The sample consists of 860,000 or so distinct CDR3 sequences, over 20% of them appearing once. The sample consisted of PBMCs from blood, taken about 5 days after vaccination. Source of these receptors: a man aged 50 to 59 who received an inactivated influenza vaccine.

This clonotype was seen at least ten times. The chain carries TRBV20-1 and TRBJ2-1, with D unclear. The CDR3 covers 15 residues. Trimming took 6 bases from V and 0 from J, leaving 15 bases between them. Looked up from germline, CDR1 is DFQATT and CDR2 is SNEGSKA (reference sequence). DNA of the CDR3: TGCAGTGCCCCCCCCGGCGGAAGCTCCTACAATGAGCAGTTCTTC. This gives the protein CSAPPGGSSYNEQFF.

The chain combines TRBV6-2 or TRBV6-3 with TRBJ2-7; TRBD2 matches at 7 bases. With 8 bases clipped from V and 5 bases from J, the junction kept 9 bases outside the gene matches. Per germline, CDR1 MNHEY and CDR2 SVGEGT. The CDR3 runs 13 residues. The CDR3 region has the DNA TGTGCCAGCGGCAGGACCGGGACTAACGAGCAGTACTTC. This codes for CASGRTGTNEQYF.

In this sample, this clonotype turned up many times. The J gene is TRBJ2-6, the V gene TRBV7-8, with D hard to call. In germline, CDR1 is SGHVS, CDR2 FQNEAQ. This CDR3 is 13 amino acids long. The V gene lost 3 bases and the J gene lost 3 bases, with 3 bases spanning the gap. The CDR3 bases are TGTGCCAGCAGCTTGGGTGGGGCCAACGTCCTGACTTTC. Residues: CASSLGGANVLTF.

This chain connects TRBV7-9 to TRBJ1-1; 7 bases align to TRBD1. The J segment lost 5 bases and the V segment lost 7 bases, leaving 13 bases of the junction unmatched. The CDR3 has 15 residues. Germline V lookup: CDR1 SEHNR, CDR2 FQNEAQ (reference sequence). CDR3 coding DNA: TGTGCCAGCACCACGGTCACAGGGGTAGGGACTGAAGCTTTCTTT. This translates into CASTTVTGVGTEAFF.

The chain employs TRBV30 and TRBJ1-1; TRBD1 might be the D (5 bases). V lost 3 bases and J 5 bases, leaving 31 bases between the germline ends. Germline CDR1 reads GTSNPN; CDR2 reads SVGIG (reference sequence). This CDR3 has 19 residues. In DNA, the CDR3 is TGTGCCTGGAGCGTTCAGGGCAGAGACGTAAACACGCAGGTGACTGAAGCTTTCTTT. It codes for CAWSVQGRDVNTQVTEAFF.

The chain employs TRBV7-2 and TRBJ2-2; D is perhaps TRBD2 (6 bases). This CDR3 region has 14 residues. Trimming pared 5 bases from V and 7 bases from J, leaving 14 bases between. The germline V gene has CDR1 SGHTA and CDR2 FQGNSA. DNA of the CDR3: TGTGCCAGCAGCGTTCGGGAGCCCCTCGGGGAGCTGTTTTTT. Its translation is CASSVREPLGELFF.

This clonotype was seen a few times. The V and J genes are TRBV2 and TRBJ1-5, with 7 bases aligning to TRBD1. J gave up 6 bases and V 4 bases, and 3 bases lay outside the gene matches. Germline CDR1 and CDR2: SNHLY and FYNNEI. The CDR3 length is 13 residues. CDR3 loop: CASSAQGGQPQHF. The CDR3 nucleotides are TGTGCCAGCAGTGCCCAGGGGGGTCAGCCCCAGCATTTT. The whole variable domain, remainder taken from reference TRBV2 and TRBJ1-5, is EPEVTQTPSHQVTQMGQEVILRCVPISNHLYFYWYRQILGQKVEFLVSFYNNEISEKSEIFDDQFSVERPDGSNFTLKIRSTKLEDSAMYFCASSAQGGQPQHFGDGTRLSIL.